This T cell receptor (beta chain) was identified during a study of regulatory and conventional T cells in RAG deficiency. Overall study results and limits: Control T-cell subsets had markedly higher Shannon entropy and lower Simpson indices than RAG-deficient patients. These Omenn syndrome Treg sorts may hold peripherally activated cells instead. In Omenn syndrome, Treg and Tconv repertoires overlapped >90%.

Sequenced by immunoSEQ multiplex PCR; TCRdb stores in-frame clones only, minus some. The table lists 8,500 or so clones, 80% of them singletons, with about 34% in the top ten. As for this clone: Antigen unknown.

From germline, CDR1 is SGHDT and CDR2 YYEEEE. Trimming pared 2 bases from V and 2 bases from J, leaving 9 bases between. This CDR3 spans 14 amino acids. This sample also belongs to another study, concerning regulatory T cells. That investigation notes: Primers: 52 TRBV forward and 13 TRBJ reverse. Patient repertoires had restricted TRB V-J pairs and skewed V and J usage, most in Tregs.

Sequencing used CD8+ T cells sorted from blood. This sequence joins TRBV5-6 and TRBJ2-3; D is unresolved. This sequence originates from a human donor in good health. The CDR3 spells CASSFDTYTDTQYF. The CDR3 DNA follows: TGTGCCAGCAGCTTCGACACCTACACAGATACGCAGTATTTT.